This T cell receptor beta chain derives from a study of control samples from healthy donors and cancer patients. The assay was immunoSEQ multiplex PCR, and TCRdb's table has in-frame clones only and misses some. This table has some 130,000 clones, about nine tenths appearing once. CDR1 and CDR2 from the germline V gene are SGHRS and YFSETQ. There are 14 residues in the CDR3. Trimming left V 4 bases short and J 8 bases short, with 18 bases between. The source material was blood. This chain links TRBV5-1 with TRBJ1-2; D not certain. The clonotype comes from a man aged 35 to 55 in good health. The CDR3 DNA reads TGCGCCAGCAGCCCGCAGACACCCCTCGGGGGCTACACCTTC. Residues: CASSPQTPLGGYTF. The whole variable domain, remainder taken from reference TRBV5-1 and TRBJ1-2, is KAGVTQTPRYLIKTRGQQVTLSCSPISGHRSVSWYQQTPGQGLQFLFEYFSETQRNKGNFPGRFSGRQFSNSRSEMNVSTLELGDSALYLCASSPQTPLGGYTFGSGTRLTVV.